These T cell receptor beta chains were read from a single sample in a study of blood T cell repertoires in acute mononucleosis. Sequencing was performed with immunoSEQ multiplex PCR; in TCRdb, only in-frame clones are kept and a portion is missing. The table has 6,500 to 7,500 clones, less than 30% seen once. The sequenced sample was EBV YVL epitope tetramer+ CD8+ T cells sorted from PBMCs, obtained during acute infectious mononucleosis. These receptors all stem from a woman aged 18-29 years with infectious mononucleosis caused by EBV. CDR3s include the opening cysteine and the closing phenylalanine or tryptophan. Fields, in order: clone size, D gene, V gene, J gene, CDR3 protein, CDR3 DNA. D genes are given only for firm matches. Only part of the rows carry a size: once, few, many, or a class if the clone is expanded.

few	.	TRBV5-6	TRBJ2-1	CASSLFAPRSYNEQFF	TGTGCCAGCAGCTTATTCGCACCGCGCTCCTACAATGAGCAGTTCTTC
few	.	TRBV7-9	TRBJ1-1	CASSPIRGWENTEAFF	TGTGCCAGCAGCCCGATTAGGGGGTGGGAGAACACTGAAGCTTTCTTT
few	.	TRBV6-4	TRBJ1-4	CASSSSRGEELFF	TGTGCCAGCAGTTCCTCAAGAGGCGAGGAACTGTTTTTT
medium-sized	.	TRBV13	TRBJ2-1	CASSSSNSGLGNSEQFF	TGTGCCAGCAGCTCCTCCAACTCCGGGTTAGGTAATAGTGAGCAGTTCTTC
few	.	TRBV13	TRBJ2-7	CASSPTLQGVAYEQYF	TGTGCCAGCAGCCCAACATTGCAGGGAGTCGCCTACGAGCAGTACTTC
many	.	TRBV7-3	TRBJ2-3	CASSLLGVGDTQYF	TGTGCCAGCAGCTTATTAGGGGTCGGGGATACGCAGTATTTT
few	.	TRBV5-5	TRBJ2-1	CASSLDGDNEQFF	TGTGCCAGCAGCTTAGACGGGGACAATGAGCAGTTCTTC
.	.	TRBV27	TRBJ2-3	CASSLTGPGADTQYF	TGTGCCAGCAGCTTAACAGGACCGGGTGCAGATACGCAGTATTTT
many	TRBD2	TRBV11-2	TRBJ2-3	CASSLVIAGGLGTDTQYF	TGTGCCAGCAGCTTAGTCATAGCGGGAGGACTTGGCACAGATACGCAGTATTTT
.	.	TRBV7-3	TRBJ2-7	CASSLEDVGPYEQYF	TGTGCCAGCAGCTTGGAGGATGTAGGGCCCTACGAGCAGTACTTC
medium-sized	.	TRBV27	TRBJ2-1	CASSYGYNEQFF	TGTGCCAGCAGTTACGGCTACAATGAGCAGTTCTTC
many	TRBD2	TRBV4-3	TRBJ2-1	CASSPLPSGFGHEQFF	TGCGCCAGCAGCCCCCTTCCTAGCGGTTTTGGGCATGAGCAGTTCTTC
.	.	TRBV4-1	TRBJ2-7	CASRKGEVGSFEQYF	TGTGCCAGCAGGAAAGGAGAAGTGGGTAGTTTCGAGCAGTACTTC
many	TRBD1	TRBV11-2	TRBJ1-1	CASSPTTGSATEAFF	TGTGCCAGCAGCCCGACGACAGGGTCCGCCACTGAAGCTTTCTTT
medium-sized	.	TRBV5-1	TRBJ2-3	CATIDGPDTQYF	TGCGCCACTATAGACGGGCCAGATACGCAGTATTTT
.	.	TRBV11-3	TRBJ2-3	CASSLGGGTDTQYF	TGTGCCAGCAGCTTAGGAGGTGGCACAGATACGCAGTATTTT
.	TRBD1	TRBV6-6	TRBJ2-7	CASSDQGAYEQYF	TGTGCCAGCAGTGACCAGGGGGCCTACGAGCAGTACTTC
many	.	TRBV10-3	TRBJ2-1	CASGVYNEQFF	TGTGCCAGCGGGGTCTACAATGAGCAGTTCTTC